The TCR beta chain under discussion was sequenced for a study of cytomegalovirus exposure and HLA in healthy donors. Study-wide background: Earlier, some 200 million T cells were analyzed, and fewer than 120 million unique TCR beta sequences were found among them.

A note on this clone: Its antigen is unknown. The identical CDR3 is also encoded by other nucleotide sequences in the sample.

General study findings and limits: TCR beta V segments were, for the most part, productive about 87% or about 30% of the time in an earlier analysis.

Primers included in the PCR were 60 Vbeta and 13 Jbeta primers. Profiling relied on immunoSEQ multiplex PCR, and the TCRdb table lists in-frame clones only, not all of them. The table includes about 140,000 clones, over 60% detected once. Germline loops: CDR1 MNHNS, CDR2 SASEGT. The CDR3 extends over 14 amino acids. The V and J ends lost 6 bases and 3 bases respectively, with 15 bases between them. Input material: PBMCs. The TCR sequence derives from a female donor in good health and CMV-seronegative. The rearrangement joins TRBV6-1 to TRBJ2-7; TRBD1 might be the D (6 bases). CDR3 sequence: CASSARGQSYEQYF. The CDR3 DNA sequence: TGTGCCAGCAGCGCGCGTGGACAGAGCTACGAGCAGTACTTC.